These T cell receptor beta chains were read from a single sample in a study of blood T cell repertoires in COVID-19. Libraries were prepared by immunoSEQ multiplex PCR; TCRdb keeps only in-frame clonotypes and omits some of them. Of around 230,000 clones listed, about 91% are singletons. The source material was PBMCs or T cells enriched from blood (not recorded which). These receptor sequences come from a woman aged 40 to 55 with acute COVID-19. Each CDR3 is given with its conserved first and last residue. A D gene is named only where the DNA matches it firmly. Clone size is given for some rows only: seen once, a few or many times, or a class if the clone is expanded.

-	TRBV4-2	-	TRBJ2-2	CASFPRDTPNTGELFF	TGTGCCAGCTTCCCCCGGGACACCCCGAACACCGGGGAGCTGTTTTTT
-	TRBV18	-	TRBJ1-1	CASSPQGVNTEAFF	TGTGCCAGCTCACCACAGGGGGTGAACACTGAAGCTTTCTTT
-	TRBV15	-	TRBJ1-5	CATRNRNQPQHF	TGTGCCACCAGAAACCGGAATCAGCCCCAGCATTTT
-	TRBV5-6	TRBD1	TRBJ2-4	CASRSRDRAGKNIQYF	TGTGCCAGCAGGAGCAGAGACAGGGCGGGCAAAAACATTCAGTACTTC
-	TRBV28	-	TRBJ1-1	CASSFGPSNTEAFF	TGTGCCAGCAGTTTTGGGCCTTCGAACACTGAAGCTTTCTTT
-	TRBV11-2	TRBD2	TRBJ2-5	CASSRIAGSQETQYF	TGTGCCAGCAGCCGGATAGCGGGGAGCCAAGAGACCCAGTACTTC
-	TRBV7-9	TRBD1	TRBJ1-5	CASSRTQGSGGNQPQHF	TGTGCCAGCAGCCGGACACAGGGGAGTGGCGGCAATCAGCCCCAGCATTTT
-	TRBV30	TRBD1	TRBJ1-2	CAWSVRGKTGLYGYTF	TGTGCCTGGAGTGTAAGAGGCAAGACAGGGCTCTATGGCTACACCTTC
-	TRBV24-1	-	TRBJ2-6	CATSDHTGLGGANVLTF	TGTGCCACCAGTGATCATACAGGGCTAGGAGGGGCCAACGTCCTGACTTTC
-	TRBV27	-	TRBJ2-1	CASSLSGGGNEQFF	TGTGCCAGCAGTTTATCAGGGGGTGGCAATGAGCAGTTCTTC
-	TRBV19	-	TRBJ2-3	CASAPGTLNTDTQYF	TGTGCCAGTGCCCCCGGGACATTAAACACAGATACGCAGTATTTT
few	TRBV27	TRBD1	TRBJ1-1	CASSLRGDSTEAFF	TGTGCCAGCAGCCTCAGGGGGGATTCCACTGAAGCTTTCTTT
-	TRBV2	-	TRBJ1-3	CASTQKGELLNTIYF	TGTGCCAGCACCCAGAAGGGGGAGCTATTAAACACCATATATTTT
-	TRBV4-1	-	TRBJ2-1	CASSSRLSNEQFF	TGCGCCAGCAGCTCCCGATTGAGCAATGAGCAGTTCTTC
-	TRBV15	-	TRBJ1-5	CATGRDRHQPQHF	TGTGCCACCGGCCGCGACAGACATCAGCCCCAGCATTTT
-	TRBV29-1	-	TRBJ2-5	CSSRGTLGFMETQYF	TGCAGCTCTCGCGGGACTCTAGGGTTCATGGAGACCCAGTACTTC
-	TRBV11-2	-	TRBJ2-3	CASSLDNRWASTDTQYF	TGTGCCAGCAGCTTAGATAACAGGTGGGCTAGCACAGATACGCAGTATTTT
-	TRBV2	-	TRBJ2-1	CASSEAGGRHEQFF	TGTGCCAGCAGTGAAGCGGGGGGGCGACATGAGCAGTTCTTC
-	TRBV7-8	TRBD1	TRBJ1-1	CASRNGQGATEAFF	TGTGCCAGCAGAAACGGGCAGGGGGCGACTGAAGCTTTCTTT
-	TRBV5-1	TRBD2	TRBJ2-1	CASSLNTGTSGYNEQFF	TGCGCCAGCAGCTTGAACACCGGGACTAGCGGATACAATGAGCAGTTCTTC
-	TRBV5-1	-	TRBJ2-1	CASSLGAYNEQFF	TGCGCCAGCAGCTTGGGGGCTTACAATGAGCAGTTCTTC
-	TRBV5-1	-	TRBJ1-2	CASSLGTQGRGGYTF	TGCGCCAGCAGCTTGGGGACACAGGGAAGAGGTGGCTACACCTTC
once	TRBV30	-	TRBJ1-5	CAWSPGGNQPQHF	TGTGCCTGGAGTCCAGGAGGGAATCAGCCCCAGCATTTT
-	TRBV11-2	-	TRBJ2-7	CASAVQAGSYYEQYF	TGTGCCAGCGCCGTACAGGCCGGTAGTTACTACGAGCAGTACTTC
-	TRBV29-1	TRBD1	TRBJ2-2	CSVRQGPSNTGELFF	TGCAGCGTCAGACAGGGGCCCTCGAACACCGGGGAGCTGTTTTTT
-	TRBV7-2	-	TRBJ2-5	CASSLRHHQGTQYF	TGTGCCAGCAGCTTACGACACCACCAAGGGACCCAGTACTTC
-	TRBV6-5	-	TRBJ1-4	CASSYGQPNEKLFF	TGTGCCAGCAGTTATGGGCAGCCTAATGAAAAACTGTTTTTT
-	TRBV7-2	-	TRBJ2-2	CASSQFGGGPGELFF	TGTGCCAGCAGCCAATTCGGAGGGGGCCCCGGGGAGCTGTTTTTT
-	TRBV28	-	TRBJ1-2	CASSLRPGTGYTF	TGTGCCAGCAGTTTACGTCCGGGTACAGGCTACACCTTC
-	TRBV10-3	-	TRBJ2-7	CAISESRRSEQYF	TGTGCCATCAGTGAGTCAAGGAGGAGCGAGCAGTACTTC
-	TRBV2	TRBD1	TRBJ1-5	CASSDRDRNQPQHF	TGTGCCAGCTCGGACAGGGATAGAAATCAGCCCCAGCATTTT
-	TRBV2	-	TRBJ1-4	CASSEVTTGEKLFF	TGTGCCAGCAGTGAAGTAACCACAGGGGAAAAACTGTTTTTT
-	TRBV12-5	-	TRBJ2-1	CASGLDLQTRQFF	TGTGCTAGTGGTTTGGACTTGCAGACACGGCAGTTCTTC
-	TRBV12-3/TRBV12-4	TRBD2	TRBJ2-1	CASIESGRGEQFF	TGTGCCAGCATTGAGAGCGGGAGAGGTGAGCAGTTCTTC
-	TRBV2	TRBD1	TRBJ2-7	CASRIGPGQGLYEQYF	TGTGCCAGCAGGATTGGACCGGGACAGGGACTCTACGAGCAGTACTTC
-	TRBV7-2	TRBD2	TRBJ2-1	CASSYQTSGIYNEQFF	TGTGCCAGCAGCTATCAGACTAGCGGGATTTACAATGAGCAGTTCTTC
-	TRBV7-2	-	TRBJ1-2	CASSPGLYGYTF	TGTGCCAGCAGCCCTGGCCTCTATGGCTACACCTTC
many	TRBV12-5	-	TRBJ1-6	CATSQSNSPLHF	TGTGCTACTAGTCAATCGAATTCACCCCTCCACTTT
-	TRBV10-3	TRBD2	TRBJ2-7	CAITRTSGGVSEQYF	TGTGCCATCACCAGGACTAGCGGGGGAGTAAGCGAGCAGTACTTC
-	TRBV29-1	TRBD1	TRBJ1-4	CSAGSGTGAEKLFF	TGCAGCGCTGGCTCCGGGACAGGGGCTGAAAAACTGTTTTTT
-	TRBV7-9	TRBD1	TRBJ2-7	CASSSYRDSYEQYF	TGTGCCAGCAGCTCGTACCGGGACAGCTACGAGCAGTACTTC
-	TRBV2	TRBD1	TRBJ1-2	CASSETGGYGYTF	TGTGCCAGCAGTGAAACAGGGGGCTATGGCTACACCTTC
-	TRBV27	-	TRBJ1-1	CASSLRAENTEAFF	TGTGCCAGCAGCCTCAGGGCGGAGAACACTGAAGCTTTCTTT
once	TRBV24-1	TRBD2	TRBJ2-2	CATGTSGNTGELFF	TGTGCCACCGGGACTAGCGGGAACACCGGGGAGCTGTTTTTT
-	TRBV13	TRBD2	TRBJ2-2	CASSLGLAGGPRLFF	TGTGCCAGCAGCTTAGGACTAGCGGGAGGGCCAAGGCTGTTTTTT
-	TRBV6-5	TRBD1	TRBJ1-4	CASRGSDRGSEKLFF	TGTGCCAGCAGGGGGAGCGACAGGGGCAGTGAAAAACTGTTTTTT
-	TRBV3-1/TRBV3-2	-	TRBJ1-2	CASMGLGFGYTF	TGTGCCAGCATGGGACTCGGGTTCGGCTACACCTTC
-	TRBV27	TRBD1	TRBJ1-6	CASSSPGQGAGSPLHF	TGTGCCAGCAGTTCCCCGGGACAGGGTGCCGGGTCACCCCTCCACTTT
-	TRBV19	TRBD1	TRBJ2-4	CASRDRGQNIQYF	TGTGCCAGCCGAGACAGGGGGCAAAACATTCAGTACTTC
-	TRBV7-2	-	TRBJ1-2	CASGGQPGYGYTF	TGTGCCAGCGGAGGACAGCCCGGCTATGGCTACACCTTC
-	TRBV3-1/TRBV3-2	-	TRBJ2-5	CASSPSQRVLETQYF	TGTGCCAGCAGCCCATCCCAGCGGGTTTTAGAGACCCAGTACTTC
-	TRBV6-5	TRBD1	TRBJ2-3	CASRTGGLGTDTQYF	TGTGCCAGCAGGACAGGGGGCTTGGGTACAGATACGCAGTATTTT
-	TRBV5-1	-	TRBJ2-6	CASSLASGPPSGANVLTF	TGCGCCAGCAGCTTGGCGTCAGGGCCGCCCTCTGGGGCCAACGTCCTGACTTTC